Presented here are 24 T cell receptor beta chains from one specimen sequenced in a study of T cells in tumors after PD-1 blockade. Data came from immunoSEQ multiplex PCR; TCRdb stores just in-frame clones and leaves some out. The data show 55,000 to 70,000 clones, with just under 80% seen just once and 13% held by the top ten. Sequences were derived from PBMCs, sampled before anti-PD-1 treatment. These receptors were obtained from a human donor with basal cell carcinoma.

The chain couples TRBV5-6 to TRBJ1-6; D is perhaps TRBD1 (6 bases). The CDR3 covers 14 residues. Trimming cost V 6 bases and J 7 bases, with 14 bases left between them. CDR1 is SGHDT, CDR2 YYEEEE, per germline. The CDR3: CASMTWGRNSPLHF. In nucleotides, the CDR3 is TGTGCCAGCATGACCTGGGGGCGGAATTCACCCCTCCACTTT.

The chain has TRBV4-2 and TRBJ2-2; TRBD2 matches 8 bases. CDR1 and CDR2 from the germline V gene are LGHNA and YNFKEQ. The CDR3 runs 14 residues. V was pared by 2 bases and J by 5 bases, with 1 base of the junction left unmatched. This CDR3 is CASSQRGGTGELFF. The CDR3 coding sequence is TGTGCCAGCAGCCAACGGGGGGGAACCGGGGAGCTGTTTTTT.

V and J are TRBV27 and TRBJ1-5; the D gene is possibly TRBD1 (6 bases). Trimming stripped 4 bases from V and 3 bases from J, with 13 bases between. This CDR3 is 15 amino acids long. The germline CDR1 and CDR2 sequences are MNHEY and SMNVEV (reference sequence). For the CDR3, the DNA is TGTGCCAGCAGTTCAGGACAGCTGCCCAATCAGCCCCAGCATTTT. Translation gives CASSSGQLPNQPQHF.

V usage is TRBV7-9 and J usage is TRBJ2-3, with D perhaps given as TRBD1 or TRBD2 (5 bases each). CDR3 length equals 18 residues. The germline V and J ends were trimmed by 4 bases and 1 base, with 21 bases remaining between them. Germline CDR1 SEHNR, CDR2 FQNEAQ (reference sequence). CDR3 in DNA: TGTGCCAGCAGCTATGCCGGGACCACGATATCCGGCACAGATACGCAGTATTTT. This encodes CASSYAGTTISGTDTQYF.

The rearrangement joins TRBV7-9 to TRBJ1-4; tentatively, D is TRBD1 (5 bases). The CDR3 runs to 13 residues. V was trimmed by 5 bases and J by 7 bases, leaving 11 bases between them. Germline CDR1 and CDR2: SEHNR and FQNEAQ (reference sequence). The CDR3 region has the DNA TGTGCCAGCAGCCCCAGGGAGGTTGAAAAACTGTTTTTT. Encoded protein: CASSPREVEKLFF.

This chain links TRBV18 with TRBJ1-1; D is ambiguous. The CDR3 runs 12 residues. The ends were cut back, 6 bases at V and 10 bases at J, with 15 bases in the middle. Germline V gene data show CDR1 as KGHSH and CDR2 as LQKENI. The CDR3 protein is CASSPEETGAFF. CDR3 nucleotide sequence: TGTGCCAGCTCCCCGGAGGAGACGGGAGCTTTCTTT.

This clone was counted only a few times. This chain joins TRBV6-4 and TRBJ2-1, with D possibly being TRBD1 (5 bases). The CDR3 totals 14 residues. Germline V gene lookup returns CDR1 MRHNA and CDR2 SNTAGT. V was shortened by 8 bases and J by 10 bases, with 21 bases between the two germline ends. The DNA of the CDR3 is TGTGCCAGCGCCCCGGGTCCTACACAGGAGGAGCAGTTCTTC. Residues: CASAPGPTQEEQFF.

V gene TRBV18 combines with J gene TRBJ1-1, with D tentatively TRBD1 (5 bases). The CDR3 length is 13 residues. Germline V gene lookup returns CDR1 KGHSH and CDR2 LQKENI. V lost 3 bases and J lost 4, with 9 bases in between. CDR3 coding DNA: TGTGCCAGCTCACCTTCAGGGAGCACTGAAGCTTTCTTT. This sequence encodes CASSPSGSTEAFF.

The chain has TRBV6-1 and TRBJ2-3; D might be TRBD2 (6 bases). The V end was cut by 2 bases, the J end by 4 bases, with 22 bases between. Looked up from germline, CDR1 is MNHNS and CDR2 is SASEGT. CDR3 length: 18 residues. The CDR3 loop reads CASSEWLIEAGVSDTQYF. The DNA of the CDR3 is TGTGCCAGCAGTGAATGGCTGATAGAAGCGGGTGTTTCAGATACGCAGTATTTT.

The J gene is TRBJ1-5, the V gene TRBV5-1; D is perhaps TRBD1 (5 bases). Germline V gives CDR1 SGHRS, CDR2 YFSETQ. V lost 2 bases and J 7 bases, leaving 16 bases between the germline ends. This CDR3 is built from 15 residues. The CDR3 DNA reads TGCGCCAGCAGCTTTGAGGCAGGGATGGGCCAGCCCCAGCATTTT. Translation gives CASSFEAGMGQPQHF.

This clone was detected once. The rearrangement joins TRBV7-8 to TRBJ1-4; no reliable D call. CDR1 SGHVS and CDR2 FQNEAQ come from the germline V gene. With 0 bases removed from V and 7 bases from J, the gap between germline ends came to 9 bases. CDR3 size: 14 residues. CDR3 residues: CASSLAGFGEKLFF. CDR3 DNA: TGTGCCAGCAGCTTAGCTGGGTTTGGTGAAAAACTGTTTTTT.

This rearrangement joins TRBV11-3 to TRBJ1-1; 7 nucleotides line up with TRBD1. Germline V lookup: CDR1 SGHNT, CDR2 YENEEA. The CDR3 is 17 amino acids. V lost 3 bases to trimming and J lost 3 bases; unmatched junction nucleotides: 13. CDR3 bases: TGTGCCAGCAGCTTCGCAACAGGGGTTCGGGGCGACACTGAAGCTTTCTTT. It translates to CASSFATGVRGDTEAFF.

The chain uses TRBV7-9 and TRBJ1-1; D possibly corresponds to TRBD1 (5 bases). Germline CDR1 is SEHNR and CDR2 is FQNEAQ (reference sequence). V lost 0 bases to trimming and J lost 6 bases, with 11 bases between them. The CDR3 contains 14 residues. In DNA, the CDR3 is TGTGCCAGCAGCTTAGCAGGGGAGGCCCCTGAAGCTTTCTTT. Translation gives CASSLAGEAPEAFF.

This clone was seen a single time. The rearrangement links TRBV2 to TRBJ2-5; a weak D match, TRBD2 (5 bases). Germline lookup yields CDR1 SNHLY and CDR2 FYNNEI. The CDR3 has 13 amino acids. The V and J ends lost 4 bases and 4 bases respectively, with 10 bases between them. CDR3 sequence: CASSGLALETQYF. The CDR3, as DNA: TGTGCCAGCAGTGGATTAGCGTTAGAGACCCAGTACTTC. The full variable domain, in which reference TRBV2 and TRBJ2-5 provide the parts outside the CDR3, is EPEVTQTPSHQVTQMGQEVILRCVPISNHLYFYWYRQILGQKVEFLVSFYNNEISEKSEIFDDQFSVERPDGSNFTLKIRSTKLEDSAMYFCASSGLALETQYFGPGTRLLVL.

The rearrangement joins TRBV6-5 to TRBJ1-4; the match to TRBD1 covers 7 bases. Trimming removed 5 bases from V and 3 bases from J; junction bases left unmatched: 6. The CDR3 length is 15 residues. The germline V gene encodes CDR1 MNHEY and CDR2 SVGAGI. CDR3 DNA sequence: TGTGCCAGCAGTCCACAGGACAGGCCTAATGAAAAACTGTTTTTT. Its protein is CASSPQDRPNEKLFF.

This chain connects TRBV7-2 to TRBJ1-4; tentatively, D is TRBD1 (5 bases). The V end lost 5 bases, the J end lost 8 bases, and 15 bases lay between the germline ends. The CDR3 has 14 residues. Per germline, CDR1 SGHTA and CDR2 FQGNSA. The CDR3 loop is CASSRAGTGEKLFF. Here the CDR3 DNA reads TGTGCCAGCAGCCGTGCCGGGACGGGGGAAAAACTGTTTTTT.

The CDR3, as DNA: TGCGCCAGCAGGGGTGGAGCGGGGGGTACCTACGAGCAGTACTTC. It codes for CASRGGAGGTYEQYF. The V call is TRBV10-2, the J call TRBJ2-7; the match to TRBD2 covers 9 bases. This CDR3 contains 15 residues. In germline, CDR1 is WSHSY, CDR2 SAAADI. J was trimmed by 2 bases and V by 6 bases; bases with no gene match: 8.

The chain has TRBV5-4 and TRBJ2-1; 9 bases fit TRBD1. V was clipped by 4 bases and J by 5 bases; unmatched bases: 7. Germline-derived CDR1 and CDR2 are SGHNT and YYREEE (reference sequence). This CDR3 contains 15 residues. Here the CDR3 DNA reads TGTGCCAGCAGCAAGGGACAGGGTGGCCACAATGAGCAGTTCTTC. Amino acids: CASSKGQGGHNEQFF.

This chain links TRBV3-1 (or the pseudogene TRBV3-2) with TRBJ1-1; D not certain. This CDR3 spans 15 amino acids. With 1 base removed from V and 3 bases from J, the gap between germline ends came to 12 bases. CDR1 LGHDT and CDR2 YNNKEL come from the germline V gene (reference sequence). The CDR3 region has the DNA TGTGCCAGCAGCCAAGCCGGGAGCGGGCACACTGAAGCTTTCTTT. Encoded protein: CASSQAGSGHTEAFF.

The chain employs TRBV6-5 and TRBJ1-1, with unresolved D. CDR3 size: 12 residues. Germline assignment: CDR1 MNHEY and CDR2 SVGAGI. Trimming cost V 6 bases and J 4 bases, with 9 bases left between them. CDR3 in DNA: TGTGCCAGCAGCGTTAAATCCACTGAAGCTTTCTTT. Its protein is CASSVKSTEAFF.

The gene calls are TRBV6-5 and TRBJ2-3; no clear D. CDR3 length equals 13 residues. The germline V and J ends were trimmed by 4 bases and 6 bases, with 11 bases remaining between them. Germline loops: CDR1 MNHEY, CDR2 SVGAGI. This chain's CDR3 is CASSSDGLDTQYF. The CDR3, as DNA: TGTGCCAGCAGTTCCGACGGTCTGGATACGCAGTATTTT.

The chain carries TRBV6-5 and TRBJ1-6; maybe TRBD1 (5 bases). V lost 0 bases and J lost 10, with 16 bases in between. The CDR3 runs 16 residues. CDR1 and CDR2 from the germline V gene are MNHEY and SVGAGI. As DNA, the CDR3 is TGTGCCAGCAGTTACTCGATTGGTCAGGGTGGCTCACCCCTCCACTTT. This gives the protein CASSYSIGQGGSPLHF.

The chain is built from TRBV6-1 and TRBJ2-7; D is ambiguous. This CDR3 region has 11 residues. Trimming removed 0 bases at V and 3 bases at J, with 0 bases between. Germline lookup yields CDR1 MNHNS and CDR2 SASEGT. CDR3 coding DNA: TGTGCCAGCAGTGAAGCCTACGAGCAGTACTTC. Its translation: CASSEAYEQYF.

The V call is TRBV5-1, the J call TRBJ2-5; 7 bases are shared with TRBD2. J lost 1 base, V lost 3 bases, and 6 bases had no gene match. In germline, CDR1 is SGHRS, CDR2 YFSETQ. The CDR3 totals 15 residues. Here the CDR3 reads CASSSASGTQETQYF. CDR3 nucleotides: TGCGCCAGCAGCTCGGCTAGCGGCACCCAAGAGACCCAGTACTTC.